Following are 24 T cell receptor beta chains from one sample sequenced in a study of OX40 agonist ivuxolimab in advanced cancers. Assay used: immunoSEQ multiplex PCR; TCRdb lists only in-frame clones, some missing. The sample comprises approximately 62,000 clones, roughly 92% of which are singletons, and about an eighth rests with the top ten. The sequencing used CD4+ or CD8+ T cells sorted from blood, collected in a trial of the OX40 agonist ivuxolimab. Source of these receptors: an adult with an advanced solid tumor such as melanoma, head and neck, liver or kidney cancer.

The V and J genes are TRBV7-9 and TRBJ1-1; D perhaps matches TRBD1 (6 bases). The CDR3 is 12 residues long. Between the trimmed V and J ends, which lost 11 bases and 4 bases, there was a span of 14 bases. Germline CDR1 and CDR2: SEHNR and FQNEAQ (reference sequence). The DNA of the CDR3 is TGTGCCGGAATCAGGGGTGGCACTGAAGCTTTCTTT. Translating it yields CAGIRGGTEAFF.

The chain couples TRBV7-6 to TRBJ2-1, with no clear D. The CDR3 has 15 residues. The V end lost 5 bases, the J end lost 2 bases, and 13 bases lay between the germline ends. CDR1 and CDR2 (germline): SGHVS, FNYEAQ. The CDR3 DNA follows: TGTGCCAGCAGCCCCCCCCTAGGACCCTACAATGAGCAGTTCTTC. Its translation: CASSPPLGPYNEQFF.

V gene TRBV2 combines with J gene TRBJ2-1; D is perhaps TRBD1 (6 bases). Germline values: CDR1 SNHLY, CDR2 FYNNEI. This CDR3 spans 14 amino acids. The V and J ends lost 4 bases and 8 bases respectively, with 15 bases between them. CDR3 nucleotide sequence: TGTGCCAGCAGTGGGGGGCAGGTGTGGGATGAGCAGTTCTTC. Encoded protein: CASSGGQVWDEQFF.

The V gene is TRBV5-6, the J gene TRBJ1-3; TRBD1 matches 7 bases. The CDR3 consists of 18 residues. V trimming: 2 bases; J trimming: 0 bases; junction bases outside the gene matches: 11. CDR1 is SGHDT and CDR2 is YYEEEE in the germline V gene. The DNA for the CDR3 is TGTGCCAGCAGCTTTGGATGGGGACAGTTGAGCTCTGGAAACACCATATATTTT. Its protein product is CASSFGWGQLSSGNTIYF.

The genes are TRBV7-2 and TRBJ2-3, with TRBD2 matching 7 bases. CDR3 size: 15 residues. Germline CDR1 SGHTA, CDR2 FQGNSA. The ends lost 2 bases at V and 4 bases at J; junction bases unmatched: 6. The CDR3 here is CASSLTAGAADTQYF. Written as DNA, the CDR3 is TGTGCCAGCAGCTTAACTGCGGGAGCAGCAGATACGCAGTATTTT.

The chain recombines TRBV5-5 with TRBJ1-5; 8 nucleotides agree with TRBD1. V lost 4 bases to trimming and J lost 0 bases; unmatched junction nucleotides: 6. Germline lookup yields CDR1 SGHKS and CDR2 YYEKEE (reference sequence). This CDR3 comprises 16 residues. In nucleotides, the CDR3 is TGTGCCAGCAGCCGATCCGGGACAGGTAGCAATCAGCCCCAGCATTTT. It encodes CASSRSGTGSNQPQHF.

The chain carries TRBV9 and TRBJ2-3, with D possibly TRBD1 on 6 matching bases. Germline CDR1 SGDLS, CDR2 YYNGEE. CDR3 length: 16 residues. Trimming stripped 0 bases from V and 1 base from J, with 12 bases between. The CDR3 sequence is CASSVVVGAGTDTQYF. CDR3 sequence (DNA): TGTGCCAGCAGCGTAGTGGTGGGGGCTGGCACAGATACGCAGTATTTT.

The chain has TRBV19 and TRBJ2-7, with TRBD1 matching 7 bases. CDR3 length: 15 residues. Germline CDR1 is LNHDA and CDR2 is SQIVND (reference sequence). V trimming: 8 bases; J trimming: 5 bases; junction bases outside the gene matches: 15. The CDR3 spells CASRRIGQVIDEQYF. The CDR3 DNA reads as TGTGCCAGTCGGAGAATCGGACAGGTTATCGACGAGCAGTACTTC. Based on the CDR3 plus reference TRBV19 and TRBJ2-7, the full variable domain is DGGITQSPKYLFRKEGQNVTLSCEQNLNHDAMYWYRQDPGQGLRLIYYSQIVNDFQKGDIAEGYSVSREKKESFPLTVTSAQKNPTAFYLCASRRIGQVIDEQYFGPGTRLTVT.

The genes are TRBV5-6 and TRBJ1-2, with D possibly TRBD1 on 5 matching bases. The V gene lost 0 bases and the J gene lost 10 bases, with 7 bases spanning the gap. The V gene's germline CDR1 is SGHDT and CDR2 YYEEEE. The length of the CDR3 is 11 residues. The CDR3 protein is CASSLAGNYTF. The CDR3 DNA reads TGTGCCAGCAGCTTGGCAGGGAACTACACCTTC.

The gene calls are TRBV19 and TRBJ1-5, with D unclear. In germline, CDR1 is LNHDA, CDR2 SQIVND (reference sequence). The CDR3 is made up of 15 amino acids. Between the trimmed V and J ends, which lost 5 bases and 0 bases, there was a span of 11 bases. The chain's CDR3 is CASSSMGYSNQPQHF. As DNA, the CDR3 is TGTGCCAGTAGTTCCATGGGTTATAGCAATCAGCCCCAGCATTTT.

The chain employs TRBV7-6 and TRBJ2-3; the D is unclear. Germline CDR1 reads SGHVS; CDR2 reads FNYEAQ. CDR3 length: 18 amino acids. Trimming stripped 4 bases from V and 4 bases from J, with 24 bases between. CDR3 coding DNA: TGTGCCAGCAGCTCTCCCAAAGAGGAAGAATACCTCCCAGATACGCAGTATTTT. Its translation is CASSSPKEEEYLPDTQYF. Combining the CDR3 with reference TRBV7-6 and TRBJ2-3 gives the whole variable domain GAGVSQSPRYKVTKRGQDVALRCDPISGHVSLYWYRQALGQGPEFLTYFNYEAQQDKSGLPNDRFSAERPEGSISTLTIQRTEQRDSAMYRCASSSPKEEEYLPDTQYFGPGTRLTVL.

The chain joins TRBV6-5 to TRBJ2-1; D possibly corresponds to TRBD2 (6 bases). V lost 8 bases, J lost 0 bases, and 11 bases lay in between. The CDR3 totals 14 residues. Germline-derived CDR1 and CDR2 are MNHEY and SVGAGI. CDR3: CASSAGPSYNEQFF. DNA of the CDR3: TGTGCCAGCTCCGCGGGACCCTCCTACAATGAGCAGTTCTTC.

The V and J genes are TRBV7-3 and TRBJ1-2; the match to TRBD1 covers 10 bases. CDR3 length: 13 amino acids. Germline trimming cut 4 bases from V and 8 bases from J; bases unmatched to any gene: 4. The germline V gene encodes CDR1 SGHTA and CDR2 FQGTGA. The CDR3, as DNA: TGTGCCAGCAGCTCGACAGGGGGCGAAGGCTACACCTTC. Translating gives CASSSTGGEGYTF.

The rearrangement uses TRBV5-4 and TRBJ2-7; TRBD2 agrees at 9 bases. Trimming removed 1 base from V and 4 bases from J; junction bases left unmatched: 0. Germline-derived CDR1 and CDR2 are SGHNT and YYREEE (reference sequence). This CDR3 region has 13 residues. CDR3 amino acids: CASSLTSGYEQYF. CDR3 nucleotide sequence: TGTGCCAGCAGCTTGACTAGCGGGTACGAGCAGTACTTC. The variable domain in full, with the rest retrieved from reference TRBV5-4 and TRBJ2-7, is ETGVTQSPTHLIKTRGQQVTLRCSSQSGHNTVSWYQQALGQGPQFIFQYYREEENGRGNFPPRFSGLQFPNYSSELNVNALELDDSALYLCASSLTSGYEQYFGPGTRLTVT.

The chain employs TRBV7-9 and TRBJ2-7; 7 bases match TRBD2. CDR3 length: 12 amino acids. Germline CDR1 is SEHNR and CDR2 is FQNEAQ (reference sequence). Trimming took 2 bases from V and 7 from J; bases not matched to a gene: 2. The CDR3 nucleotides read TGTGCCAGCAGCTTAACTAGCGAAGAGCAGTACTTC. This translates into CASSLTSEEQYF.

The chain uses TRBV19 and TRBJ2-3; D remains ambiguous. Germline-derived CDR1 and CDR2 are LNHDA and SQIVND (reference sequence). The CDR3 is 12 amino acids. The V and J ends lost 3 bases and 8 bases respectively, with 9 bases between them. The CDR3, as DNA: TGTGCCAGTAGTATTGGAGATGTTACGCAGTATTTT. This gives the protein CASSIGDVTQYF.

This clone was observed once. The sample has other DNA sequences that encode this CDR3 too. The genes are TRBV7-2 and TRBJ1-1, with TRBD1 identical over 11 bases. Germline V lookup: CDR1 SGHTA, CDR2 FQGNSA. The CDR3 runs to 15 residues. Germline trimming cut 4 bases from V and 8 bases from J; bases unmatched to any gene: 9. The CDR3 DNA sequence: TGTGCCAGCAGCTCCCTGGGACAGGGGGACGCCGAAGCTTTCTTT. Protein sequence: CASSSLGQGDAEAFF. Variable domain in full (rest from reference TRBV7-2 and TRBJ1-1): GAGVSQSPSNKVTEKGKDVELRCDPISGHTALYWYRQSLGQGLEFLIYFQGNSAPDKSGLPSDRFSAERTGGSVSTLTIQRTQQEDSAVYLCASSSLGQGDAEAFFGQGTRLTVV.

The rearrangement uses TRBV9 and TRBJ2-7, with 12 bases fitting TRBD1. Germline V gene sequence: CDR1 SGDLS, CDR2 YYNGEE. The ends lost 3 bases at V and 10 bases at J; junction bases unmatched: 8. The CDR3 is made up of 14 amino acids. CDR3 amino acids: CASSAEGQGANQYF. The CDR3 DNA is TGTGCCAGCAGCGCGGAGGGACAGGGGGCGAATCAGTACTTC.

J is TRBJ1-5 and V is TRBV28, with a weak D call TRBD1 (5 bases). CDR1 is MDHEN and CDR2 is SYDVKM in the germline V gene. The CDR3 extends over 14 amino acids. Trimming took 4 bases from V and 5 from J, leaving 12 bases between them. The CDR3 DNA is TGTGCCAGCAGTTCTGATGGGGCGGATCAGCCCCAGCATTTT. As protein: CASSSDGADQPQHF.

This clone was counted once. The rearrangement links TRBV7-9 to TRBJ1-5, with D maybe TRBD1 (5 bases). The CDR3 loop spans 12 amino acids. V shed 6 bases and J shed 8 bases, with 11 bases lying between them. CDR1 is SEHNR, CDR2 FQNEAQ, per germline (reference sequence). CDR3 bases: TGTGCCAGCAGTCAGGGTTTCAAGCCCCAGCATTTT. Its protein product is CASSQGFKPQHF.

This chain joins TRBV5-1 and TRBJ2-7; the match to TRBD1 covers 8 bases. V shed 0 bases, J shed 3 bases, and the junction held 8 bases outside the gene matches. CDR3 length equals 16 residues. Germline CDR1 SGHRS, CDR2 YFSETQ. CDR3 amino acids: CASSLGWTGINYEQYF. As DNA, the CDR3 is TGCGCCAGCAGCTTGGGCTGGACAGGGATTAACTACGAGCAGTACTTC.

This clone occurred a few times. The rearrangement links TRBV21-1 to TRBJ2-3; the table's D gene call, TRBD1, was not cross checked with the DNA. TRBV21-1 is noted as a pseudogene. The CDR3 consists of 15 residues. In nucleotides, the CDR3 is TGTGCCAGCAGCAGGCCCGGACAGGGTTCAGATACGCAGTATTTT. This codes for CASSRPGQGSDTQYF.

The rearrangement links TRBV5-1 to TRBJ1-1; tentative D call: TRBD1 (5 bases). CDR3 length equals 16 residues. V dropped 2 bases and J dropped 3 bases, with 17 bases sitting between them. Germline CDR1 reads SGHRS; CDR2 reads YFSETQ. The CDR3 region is CASSFSPGRGHTEAFF. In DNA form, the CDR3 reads TGCGCCAGCAGCTTTTCTCCGGGGCGGGGCCACACTGAAGCTTTCTTT.

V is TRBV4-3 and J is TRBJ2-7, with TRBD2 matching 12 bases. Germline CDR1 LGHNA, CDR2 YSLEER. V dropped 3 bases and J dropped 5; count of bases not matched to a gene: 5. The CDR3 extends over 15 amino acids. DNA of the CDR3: TGCGCCAGCAGCCACCTAGCGGGAGGGCTCGACGAGCAGTACTTC. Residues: CASSHLAGGLDEQYF.